The clone carrying this T cell receptor beta chain was detected a few times. Antigen unknown. Germline-derived CDR1 and CDR2 are ENHRY and SYGVKD. The CDR3 has 12 residues. Trimming removed 5 bases from V and 7 bases from J, with 11 bases in between. With 60 Vbeta and 13 Jbeta primers, the PCR was carried out. The protocol was immunoSEQ multiplex PCR, while the TCRdb copy is restricted to in-frame clones and leaves out a portion. The sample holds approximately 150,000 clones; approximately 80% are singletons and the top ten take approximately 1.6%. The sample originates from a study of cytomegalovirus exposure and HLA in healthy donors. Overall study findings and caveats: Previously analyzed data showed that most TCR beta V segments were productive at a frequency of about 87% or about 30%. Relative to equally common others, HLA-associated TCR beta chains showed greater clonal expansion in a later analysis.

The clonotype comes from a woman aged 25 to 39 in good health and CMV-seronegative. The sequenced sample consisted of PBMCs. The rearrangement joins TRBV10-3 to TRBJ1-1, with D unresolved. The CDR3 loop is CAISNGAHEAFF. Here the CDR3 DNA reads TGTGCCATCAGTAACGGAGCGCATGAAGCTTTCTTT.